Listed here are 18 T cell receptor beta chains from one sample, sequenced in a study of T cells in Graves' hyperthyroidism and ophthalmopathy. Amplification yielded TCR beta CDR3 regions, with RNA transcripts as the source. An initial round of RT-PCR targeting the TCR CDR3 relied on the HTBI primer set. A single record per CDR3 protein comes from TCRdb applying MiXCR to the multiplex PCR reads. The table shows 500,000 or so distinct CDR3 sequences, with roughly 18% occurring only once. Sequenced material: blood. These receptors were collected from a woman younger than 30 with Graves' ophthalmopathy.

This clonotype was seen only a few times. J is TRBJ1-2 and V is TRBV6-5; possible D gene TRBD1, 6 bases. The CDR3 is made up of 16 amino acids. Trimming left V 0 bases short and J 4 bases short, with 15 bases between. Germline values: CDR1 MNHEY, CDR2 SVGAGI. CDR3 protein: CASSYSRRGGGYGYTF. The CDR3 region has the DNA TGTGCCAGCAGTTACTCGCGTCGCGGAGGGGGCTATGGCTACACCTTC.

The table lists this clonotype with a few counts. The CDR3 region has the DNA TGCAGTGCTAGAGGCCTTCGGACGGACCCCCACGAGCAGTACTTC. Amino acid sequence: CSARGLRTDPHEQYF. The rearrangement uses TRBV20-1 and TRBJ2-7; D uncertain. Trimming took 1 base from V and 5 from J, leaving 18 bases between them. The CDR3 is 15 residues long. Per the germline V gene, CDR1 is DFQATT and CDR2 is SNEGSKA (reference sequence).

For this clonotype: The germline gene is not matched at one end of the junction; a read error may be the cause. CDR3 sequence: CASTPRGLDTGELSF. The CDR3 nucleotides read TGTGCCAGCACTCCAAGGGGTCTGGACACCGGGGAGCTGTCTTTT. The chain combines TRBV7-9 with TRBJ2-2; tentatively, D is TRBD1 or TRBD2 (5 bases each). The CDR3 totals 15 residues. From germline, CDR1 is SEHNR and CDR2 FQNEAQ (reference sequence).

This clonotype was observed many times. V usage is TRBV2 and J usage is TRBJ1-5; possible D gene TRBD1, 5 bases. Germline-derived CDR1 and CDR2 are SNHLY and FYNNEI. The CDR3 extends over 13 amino acids. Trimming removed 6 bases from V and 7 bases from J, with 13 bases in between. In nucleotides, the CDR3 is TGTGCCAGCAGCCCTCAGGGACCCCAGCCCCAGCATTTT. Its protein is CASSPQGPQPQHF.

The CDR3 DNA follows: TGTGCCAGCAGCGTAACACAGGGGGGCGAATATGGCACTGAAGCTTTCTTT. This sequence encodes CASSVTQGGEYGTEAFF. The chain is built from TRBV11-2 and TRBJ1-1; TRBD1 agrees at 8 bases. In germline, CDR1 is SGHAT, CDR2 FQNNGV. The CDR3 runs to 17 residues. Unmatched junction bases numbered 15, after V lost 5 bases and J lost 4 bases.

This clonotype has a count of ten or more. The chain carries TRBV20-1 and TRBJ2-1, with 11 positions matching TRBD2. The CDR3 length is 14 residues. V gave up 4 bases and J gave up 10 bases; unmatched junction bases: 9. Germline values: CDR1 DFQATT, CDR2 SNEGSKA (reference sequence). The DNA for the CDR3 is TGCAGTGCTATGCTGTCTAGCGGGAGGAACGAGCAGTTCTTC. Translated, it gives CSAMLSSGRNEQFF.

Here the CDR3 DNA reads TGTGCCAGCAGCACTAGCAAGGTTCAGGGACTCTACGAGCAGTACTTC. It is translated as CASSTSKVQGLYEQYF. V is TRBV7-9 and J is TRBJ2-7; D perhaps matches TRBD2 (6 bases). The CDR3 has 16 amino acids. V was cut by 5 bases and J by 3 bases, with 20 bases left in between. Germline loops: CDR1 SEHNR, CDR2 FQNEAQ (reference sequence). Complete variable domain (other parts from reference TRBV7-9 and TRBJ2-7): DTGVSQNPRHKITKRGQNVTFRCDPISEHNRLYWYRQTLGQGPEFLTYFQNEAQLEKSRLLSDRFSAERPKGSFSTLEIQRTEQGDSAMYLCASSTSKVQGLYEQYFGPGTRLTVT.

The table lists this clonotype with a few counts. The gene calls are TRBV27 and TRBJ1-1, with D perhaps matching TRBD1 (5 bases). This CDR3 region has 16 residues. The V end lost 2 bases, the J end lost 4 bases, and 17 bases lay between the germline ends. From germline, CDR1 is MNHEY and CDR2 SMNVEV (reference sequence). CDR3 nucleotides: TGTGCCAGCAGTTTACAGGGCAGGGTCGGGGGCACTGAAGCTTTCTTT. This codes for CASSLQGRVGGTEAFF.

The V call is TRBV7-9, the J call TRBJ2-7; D remains ambiguous. The V and J ends lost 1 base and 2 bases respectively, with 15 bases between them. The CDR3 consists of 16 residues. Germline V gives CDR1 SEHNR, CDR2 FQNEAQ (reference sequence). The CDR3 DNA reads TGTGCCAGCAGCTTAGGTCGTGGGGTACGAACCTACGAGCAGTACTTC. Translation gives CASSLGRGVRTYEQYF.

On this clonotype itself: A much more abundant neighbour one base away suggests this may be a read error. The genes are TRBV5-1 and TRBJ1-1; D call uncertain. V was trimmed by 0 bases and J by 7 bases, leaving 16 bases between them. The CDR3 length is 15 residues. Germline V lookup: CDR1 SGHRS, CDR2 YFSETQ. CDR3: CASSLVTGKVLEAFF. In DNA, the CDR3 is TGCGCCAGCAGCTTGGTCACCGGCAAAGTCCTTGAAGCTTTCTTT. The variable domain in full, with the rest retrieved from reference TRBV5-1 and TRBJ1-1, is KAGVTQTPRYLIKTRGQQVTLSCSPISGHRSVSWYQQTPGQGLQFLFEYFSETQRNKGNFPGRFSGRQFSNSRSEMNVSTLELGDSALYLCASSLVTGKVLEAFFGQGTRLTVV.

The rearrangement links TRBV7-2 to TRBJ1-1; D is perhaps TRBD1 (6 bases). The CDR3 totals 15 residues. The ends were cut back, 7 bases at V and 3 bases at J, with 18 bases in the middle. Germline CDR1 reads SGHTA; CDR2 reads FQGNSA. CDR3 region: CASIQRRTADTEAFF. DNA for the CDR3: TGTGCCAGCATCCAGAGGAGGACAGCGGACACTGAAGCTTTCTTT.

This clonotype was picked up many times. CDR3 residues: CASTSLAESYNEQFF. The CDR3 DNA follows: TGTGCCAGCACTTCCCTAGCGGAATCCTACAATGAGCAGTTCTTC. The V call is TRBV12-3 or TRBV12-4, the J call TRBJ2-1; the match to TRBD2 covers 7 bases. This CDR3 has 15 amino acids. The V and J ends lost 7 bases and 1 base, in that order; junction bases with no gene match: 7.

This clonotype has only a few counts. The chain links TRBV6-5 to TRBJ2-5, with a weak D call TRBD1 (6 bases). Germline CDR1 is MNHEY and CDR2 is SVGAGI. There are 13 residues in the CDR3. V was clipped by 5 bases and J by 4 bases, with 11 bases between them. CDR3 region: CASSPQGRETQYF. As DNA, the CDR3 is TGTGCCAGCAGTCCTCAGGGGAGAGAGACCCAGTACTTC.

The count of this clonotype is one. CDR3: CATTGERGLYGYTF. CDR3 DNA: TGTGCCACTACAGGGGAGAGGGGGCTCTATGGCTACACCTTC. The V call is TRBV30, the J call TRBJ1-2; 7 bases agree with TRBD1. V lost 8 bases to trimming and J lost 4 bases; unmatched junction nucleotides: 13. This CDR3 region has 14 residues. Germline assignment: CDR1 GTSNPN and CDR2 SVGIG (reference sequence). Drawing the rest from reference TRBV30 and TRBJ1-2, the complete variable domain is SQTIHQWPATLVQPVGSPLSLECTVEGTSNPNLYWYRQAAGRGLQLLFYSVGIGQISSEVPQNLSASRPQDRQFILSSKKLLLSDSGFYLCATTGERGLYGYTFGSGTRLTVV.

This clonotype was observed at least ten times. This sequence joins TRBV28 and TRBJ2-7, with 13 bases that match TRBD2. Trimming removed 7 bases from V and 5 bases from J; junction bases left unmatched: 11. The germline V gene encodes CDR1 MDHEN and CDR2 SYDVKM. The CDR3 is made up of 16 amino acids. This CDR3 is CASKGLAGSRRNEQYF. CDR3 coding DNA: TGTGCCAGCAAGGGACTAGCGGGATCCCGGCGGAACGAGCAGTACTTC.

Many counts were recorded for this clonotype. The chain has TRBV18 and TRBJ1-1; D may be TRBD1 (5 bases). The V gene lost 6 bases and the J gene lost 10 bases, with 21 bases spanning the gap. From germline, CDR1 is KGHSH and CDR2 LQKENI. The CDR3 has 14 residues. This chain's CDR3 is CASSPSRDYGGAFF. Here the CDR3 DNA reads TGTGCCAGCTCGCCTTCCCGGGACTACGGGGGAGCTTTCTTT. Using reference TRBV18 and TRBJ1-1 for the parts outside the CDR3, the full variable domain is NAGVMQNPRHLVRRRGQEARLRCSPMKGHSHVYWYRQLPEEGLKFMVYLQKENIIDESGMPKERFSAEFPKEGPSILRIQQVVRGDSAAYFCASSPSRDYGGAFFGQGTRLTVV.

Only a few counts were recorded for this clonotype. The V gene is TRBV5-1, the J gene TRBJ1-1, with 8 bases aligning to TRBD1. Germline V CDR1 and CDR2: SGHRS, YFSETQ. V was clipped by 0 bases and J by 0 bases; unmatched bases: 10. The CDR3 loop spans 18 amino acids. The CDR3 region is CASSLASGGFYMNTEAFF. The CDR3 DNA follows: TGCGCCAGCAGCTTGGCGTCAGGGGGCTTTTATATGAACACTGAAGCTTTCTTT.

This clonotype has a handful of counts. The chain has TRBV10-3 and TRBJ2-2; possible D gene TRBD1, 6 bases. V dropped 6 bases and J dropped 5 bases, with 13 bases sitting between them. Germline values: CDR1 ENHRY, CDR2 SYGVKD. The CDR3 has 14 residues. The CDR3 DNA follows: TGTGCCATCAGGCAGGACAGCCAGACCGGGGAGCTGTTTTTT. Protein sequence: CAIRQDSQTGELFF.